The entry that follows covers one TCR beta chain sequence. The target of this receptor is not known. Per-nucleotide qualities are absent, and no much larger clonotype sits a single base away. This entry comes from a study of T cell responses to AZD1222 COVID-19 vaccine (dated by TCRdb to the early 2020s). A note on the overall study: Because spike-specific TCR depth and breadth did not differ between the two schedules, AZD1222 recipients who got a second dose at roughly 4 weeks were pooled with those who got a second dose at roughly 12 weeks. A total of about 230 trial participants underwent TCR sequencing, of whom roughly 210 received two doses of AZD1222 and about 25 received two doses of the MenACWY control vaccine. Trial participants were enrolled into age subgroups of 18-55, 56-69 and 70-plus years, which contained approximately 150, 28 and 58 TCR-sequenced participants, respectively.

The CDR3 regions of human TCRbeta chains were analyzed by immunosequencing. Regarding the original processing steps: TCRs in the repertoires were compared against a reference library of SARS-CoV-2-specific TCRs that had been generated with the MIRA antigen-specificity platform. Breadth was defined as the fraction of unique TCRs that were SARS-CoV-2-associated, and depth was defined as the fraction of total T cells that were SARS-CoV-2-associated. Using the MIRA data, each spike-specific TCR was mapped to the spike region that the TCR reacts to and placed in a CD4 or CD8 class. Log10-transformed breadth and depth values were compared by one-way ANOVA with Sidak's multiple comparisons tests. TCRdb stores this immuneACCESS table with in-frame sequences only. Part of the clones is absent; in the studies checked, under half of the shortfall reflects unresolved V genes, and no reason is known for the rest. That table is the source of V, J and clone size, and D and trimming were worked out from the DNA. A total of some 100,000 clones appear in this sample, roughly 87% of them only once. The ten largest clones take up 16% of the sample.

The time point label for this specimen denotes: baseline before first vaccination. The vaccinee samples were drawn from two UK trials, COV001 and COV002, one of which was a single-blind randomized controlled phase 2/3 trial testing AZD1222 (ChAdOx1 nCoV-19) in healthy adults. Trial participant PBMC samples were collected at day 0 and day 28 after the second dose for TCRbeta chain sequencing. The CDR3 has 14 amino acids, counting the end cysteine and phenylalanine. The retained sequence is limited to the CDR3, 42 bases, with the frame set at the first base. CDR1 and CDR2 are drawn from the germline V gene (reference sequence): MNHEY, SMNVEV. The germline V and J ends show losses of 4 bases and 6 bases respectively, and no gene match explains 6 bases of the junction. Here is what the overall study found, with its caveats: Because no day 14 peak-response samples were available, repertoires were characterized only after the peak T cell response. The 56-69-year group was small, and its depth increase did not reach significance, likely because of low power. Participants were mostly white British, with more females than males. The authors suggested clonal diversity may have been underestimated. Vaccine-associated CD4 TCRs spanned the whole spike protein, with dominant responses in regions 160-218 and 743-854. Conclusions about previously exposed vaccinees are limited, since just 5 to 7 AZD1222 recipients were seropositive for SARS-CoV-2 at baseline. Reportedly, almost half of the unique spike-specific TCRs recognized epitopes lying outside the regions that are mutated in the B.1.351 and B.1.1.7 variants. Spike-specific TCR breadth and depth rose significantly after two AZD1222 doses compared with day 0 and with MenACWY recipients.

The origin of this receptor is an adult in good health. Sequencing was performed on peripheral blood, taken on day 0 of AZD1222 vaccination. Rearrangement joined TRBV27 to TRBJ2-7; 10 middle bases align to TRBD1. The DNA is TGTGCCAGCAGTTCCGGGACAGGGGTATTCGAGCAGTACTTC. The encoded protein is CASSSGTGVFEQYF.